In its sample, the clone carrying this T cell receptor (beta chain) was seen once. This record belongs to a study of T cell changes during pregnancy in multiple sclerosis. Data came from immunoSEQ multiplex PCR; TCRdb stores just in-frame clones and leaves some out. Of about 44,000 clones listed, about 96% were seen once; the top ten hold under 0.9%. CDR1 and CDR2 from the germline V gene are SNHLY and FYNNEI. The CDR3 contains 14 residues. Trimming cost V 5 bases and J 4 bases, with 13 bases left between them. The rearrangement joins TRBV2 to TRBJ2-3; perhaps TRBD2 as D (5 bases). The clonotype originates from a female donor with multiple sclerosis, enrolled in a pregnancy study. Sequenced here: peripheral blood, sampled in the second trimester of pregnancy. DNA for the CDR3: TGTGCCAGCAGTTCTGTCCTACTAGCAGATACGCAGTATTTT. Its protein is CASSSVLLADTQYF.